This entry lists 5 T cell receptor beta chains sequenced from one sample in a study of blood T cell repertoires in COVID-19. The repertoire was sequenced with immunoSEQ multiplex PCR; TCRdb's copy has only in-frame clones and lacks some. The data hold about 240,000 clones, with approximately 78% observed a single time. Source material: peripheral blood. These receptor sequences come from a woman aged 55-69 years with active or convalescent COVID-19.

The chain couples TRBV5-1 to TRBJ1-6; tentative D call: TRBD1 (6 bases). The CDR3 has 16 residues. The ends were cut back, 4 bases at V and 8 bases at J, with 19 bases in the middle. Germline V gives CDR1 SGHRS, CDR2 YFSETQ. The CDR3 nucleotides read TGCGCCAGCAGCCTTGGGGGCTTAGGGCCCCATTCACCCCTCCACTTT. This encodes CASSLGGLGPHSPLHF.

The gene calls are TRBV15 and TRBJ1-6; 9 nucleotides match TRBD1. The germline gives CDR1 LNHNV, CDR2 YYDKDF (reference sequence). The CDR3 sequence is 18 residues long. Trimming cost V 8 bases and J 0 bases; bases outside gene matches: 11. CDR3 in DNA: TGTGCCACCCGGGGTAGGACAGGGGCGAGCTCCTATAATTCACCCCTCCACTTT. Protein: CATRGRTGASSYNSPLHF.

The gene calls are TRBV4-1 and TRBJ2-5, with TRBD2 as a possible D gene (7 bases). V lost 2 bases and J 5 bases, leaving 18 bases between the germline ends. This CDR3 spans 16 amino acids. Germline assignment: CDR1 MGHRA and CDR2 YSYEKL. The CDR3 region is CASSQHGGPGVETQYF. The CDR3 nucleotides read TGCGCCAGCAGCCAACACGGGGGGCCTGGCGTGGAGACCCAGTACTTC.

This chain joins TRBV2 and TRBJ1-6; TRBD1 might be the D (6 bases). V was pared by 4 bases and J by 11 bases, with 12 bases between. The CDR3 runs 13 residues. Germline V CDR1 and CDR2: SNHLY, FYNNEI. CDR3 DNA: TGTGCCAGCAGTGCACAGGGTGATACACCCCTCCACTTT. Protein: CASSAQGDTPLHF.

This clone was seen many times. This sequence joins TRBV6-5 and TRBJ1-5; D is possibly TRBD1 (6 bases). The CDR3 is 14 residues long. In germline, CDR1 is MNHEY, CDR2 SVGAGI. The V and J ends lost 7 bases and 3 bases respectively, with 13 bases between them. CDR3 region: CASTTGGPNQPQHF. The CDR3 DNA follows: TGTGCCAGCACCACGGGGGGCCCCAATCAGCCCCAGCATTTT.